This T cell receptor (beta chain) was recorded in a study of shared clonotypes between healthy human individuals. Findings and caveats of the study: Sharing across four donors was seen in around 5.1% of naive CD4 clonotypes.

A note on this clone: Its antigen is unidentified.

The CDR3 extends over 16 amino acids. V was cut by 5 bases and J by 0 bases, with 14 bases left in between. CDR1 and CDR2 (germline): SGHVS, FQNEAQ. Sorted-subset replicate PCRs used about 200 ng of genomic DNA. This amount corresponded to about 29,000 T cell genomes. Sequencing used immunoSEQ multiplex PCR; TCRdb keeps in-frame clones, though not all of them. The data hold around 2.1 million clones, with approximately 94% observed a single time. V and J are TRBV7-8 and TRBJ1-5; D unclear. The clonotype comes from a man between 18 and 29 years old in good health. Sample: naive CD4+ T cells sorted from blood. The subset: CD45RA+ positively selected. CDR3 nucleotides: TGTGCCAGCAGCCGCCAAGGCGGTGATAGCAATCAGCCCCAGCATTTT. Translated, it gives CASSRQGGDSNQPQHF.